The following is a T cell receptor (beta chain) sequence with its context. What it binds is not known. Time point meaning: blood 4 weeks post-SBRT, at nephrectomy. This sample's treatment: 15 Gy SBRT to primary tumor, nephrectomy 4 weeks later. Nephrectomy followed 15 Gy stereotactic body radiation by 4 weeks. Clear cell pathology was present in this patient's renal cell carcinoma. Germline loops: CDR1 MNHNY, CDR2 SVGAGI (reference sequence). The CDR3 runs to 15 residues. Trimming cost V 6 bases and J 8 bases, with 20 bases left between them. The sample originates from a study of radiation and T cells in renal cell carcinoma. Study outcomes and limitations: Baseline intratumoral clonotype presence is unknown without pretreatment biopsies.

Assay: immunoSEQ multiplex PCR; the TCRdb copy retains only in-frame clones and omits some. The sample lists some 43,000 clones, roughly 80% occurring once. The V call is TRBV6-6, the J call TRBJ2-1, with D tentatively TRBD2 (6 bases). This material consisted of blood, taken from a patient whose treatment included radiotherapy and nephrectomy. This receptor was taken from a woman in her seventies with renal cell carcinoma. DNA for the CDR3: TGTGCCAGCAGACCGGACCTGGGGCGGAGGGATGAGCAGTTCTTC. Translated, it gives CASRPDLGRRDEQFF.